Listed below are T cell receptor beta chains from one sample, sequenced in a study of blood T cell repertoires in COVID-19. The data were produced by immunoSEQ multiplex PCR, yet TCRdb's version contains in-frame clones alone and is incomplete. The repertoire has some 120,000 clones, under 90% of them found once; the top ten carry 10% to 15%. Sequencing was performed on peripheral blood. The origin of the receptors is a woman aged 55-69 years with acute or convalescent COVID-19. The CDR3 runs from the conserved cysteine through the conserved F or W. D genes are given only for firm matches. Clone size, where shown, is once, few, many, or a class for clones that have expanded.

cdr3_aa cdr3_nt j_call v_call d_call clone_size
CATSGGGGRQTRSTEAFF TGTGCCACCAGTGGCGGGGGAGGGAGACAGACCCGGAGCACTGAAGCTTTCTTT TRBJ1-1 TRBV24-1 NA NA
CASSLTDSRQDTQYF TGTGCCAGCAGCCTAACGGACTCACGCCAAGATACGCAGTATTTT TRBJ2-3 TRBV27 NA NA
CASGRQPIYTF TGTGCCAGCGGTAGACAGCCAATCTACACCTTC TRBJ1-2 TRBV6-1 NA NA
CASRSQGLGYTGELFF TGTGCCAGCAGATCACAGGGTTTGGGGTACACCGGGGAGCTGTTTTTT TRBJ2-2 TRBV6-4 NA once
CASRLDRPYEQFF TGTGCCAGCAGATTGGACAGACCTTATGAGCAGTTCTTC TRBJ2-1 TRBV6-5 NA NA
CASSLPGVAGELFF TGTGCCAGCAGCTTGCCGGGGGTCGCCGGGGAGCTGTTTTTT TRBJ2-2 TRBV5-4 NA many
CASTVTGLNTEAFF TGTGCCAGCACCGTGACAGGGTTGAACACTGAAGCTTTCTTT TRBJ1-1 TRBV7-9 TRBD1 NA
CASSRGLDLDYGYTF TGTGCCAGCTCACGCGGCCTTGACCTAGACTATGGCTACACCTTC TRBJ1-2 TRBV18 NA few
CASRGGNSPLHF TGTGCCAGCAGAGGGGGAAATTCACCCCTCCACTTT TRBJ1-6 TRBV7-9 NA NA
CASSWGQNSPLHF TGTGCCAGCAGTTGGGGACAGAATTCACCCCTCCACTTT TRBJ1-6 TRBV12-3/TRBV12-4 TRBD1 NA
CASSLTGRETQYF TGTGCCAGCAGTTTAACAGGGCGGGAGACCCAGTACTTC TRBJ2-5 TRBV12-3/TRBV12-4 NA medium-sized
CASSLSRDYTF TGTGCCAGCAGCCTTTCCCGCGACTACACCTTC TRBJ1-2 TRBV3-1/TRBV3-2 NA NA
CASSIAFGRVELFF TGTGCCAGTAGTATAGCCTTCGGGCGGGTCGAACTGTTTTTT TRBJ1-4 TRBV19 NA once
CASSPGQSEKLFF TGTGCCAGCAGCCCGGGACAGAGTGAAAAACTGTTTTTT TRBJ1-4 TRBV9 TRBD1 NA
CAISGTSGGGEQYF TGTGCCATCAGTGGGACTAGCGGGGGTGGTGAGCAGTACTTC TRBJ2-7 TRBV10-3 TRBD2 NA
CASSLTTGVNQPQHF TGTGCCAGCAGTTTGACGACAGGGGTCAATCAGCCCCAGCATTTT TRBJ1-5 TRBV27 TRBD1 NA
CASSPGTQSNEQFF TGTGCCAGCAGCCCAGGGACTCAGAGCAATGAGCAGTTCTTC TRBJ2-1 TRBV7-7 NA NA
CASSHSPGQGYFPLHF TGTGCCAGCAGCCATTCTCCGGGACAGGGATATTTTCCCCTCCACTTT TRBJ1-6 TRBV3-1/TRBV3-2 TRBD1 NA
CASSERVSSYNEQFF TGTGCCAGCAGTGAAAGAGTGAGCTCCTACAATGAGCAGTTCTTC TRBJ2-1 TRBV2 NA NA
CASSPRRAEQYF TGTGCCAGCTCACCCCGGAGGGCCGAGCAGTACTTC TRBJ2-7 TRBV18 NA NA
CASSLFADNYGYTF TGCGCCAGCAGCTTGTTCGCGGATAACTATGGCTACACCTTC TRBJ1-2 TRBV5-1 NA NA
CASSQGPDRPSEAFF TGTGCCAGCAGCCAAGGTCCTGACAGGCCATCCGAAGCTTTCTTT TRBJ1-1 TRBV3-1/TRBV3-2 NA NA
CASSFTGRNTEAFF TGCGCCAGCAGCTTTACAGGGAGGAACACTGAAGCTTTCTTT TRBJ1-1 TRBV5-1 NA NA
CATSDSPDKNYGYTF TGTGCCACCAGTGATTCCCCCGACAAGAACTATGGCTACACCTTC TRBJ1-2 TRBV24-1 NA NA
CASSPRTSGGGHEQYF TGTGCCAGCAGCCCGAGGACTAGCGGGGGGGGCCACGAGCAGTACTTC TRBJ2-7 TRBV3-1/TRBV3-2 TRBD2 NA
CASSPGLLGDQPQHF TGTGCCAGCAGTCCTGGACTCCTGGGAGATCAGCCCCAGCATTTT TRBJ1-5 TRBV27 NA NA
CATSDAGLWVYTF TGTGCCACCAGTGATGCGGGACTATGGGTCTACACCTTC TRBJ1-2 TRBV24-1 NA once
CASSLDSQGNVYGYTF TGCGCCAGCAGCTTGGATTCGCAGGGGAATGTCTATGGCTACACCTTC TRBJ1-2 TRBV5-1 NA NA
CASSLGGGQVREAFF TGTGCCAGCAGCTTGGGCGGGGGACAGGTACGGGAAGCTTTCTTT TRBJ1-1 TRBV7-9 TRBD1 NA
CASSRQGSYNEQFF TGTGCCAGCAGCCGGCAGGGGTCCTACAATGAGCAGTTCTTC TRBJ2-1 TRBV6-5 NA NA
CASSPSGPVETQYF TGTGCCAGTAGTCCTAGCGGCCCGGTGGAGACCCAGTACTTC TRBJ2-5 TRBV19 TRBD2 NA
CASSPRGGPLNTEAFF TGTGCCAGCAGCCCCCGGGGAGGGCCCCTGAACACTGAAGCTTTCTTT TRBJ1-1 TRBV9 NA NA
CASNGKEGSNSPLHF TGTGCCAGCAACGGCAAGGAGGGCAGTAATTCACCCCTCCACTTT TRBJ1-6 TRBV2 NA few
CASSQQGVRGNTIYF TGTGCCAGCAGCCAACAGGGAGTGAGGGGAAACACCATATATTTT TRBJ1-3 TRBV2 NA NA
CASSPTSGDTDTQYF TGTGCCAGCAGCCCGACTAGCGGGGACACAGATACGCAGTATTTT TRBJ2-3 TRBV7-3 TRBD2 NA
CASSWGQLDYGYTF TGTGCCAGCAGCTGGGGACAGTTAGACTATGGCTACACCTTC TRBJ1-2 TRBV5-6 TRBD1 once
CASSPKTGVLAEAFF TGCGCCAGCAGCCCTAAAACGGGGGTGCTGGCTGAAGCTTTCTTT TRBJ1-1 TRBV5-1 NA NA
CASSLTRVSTINYGYTF TGTGCCAGCAGTTTAACGAGGGTCTCCACAATTAACTATGGCTACACCTTC TRBJ1-2 TRBV28 NA NA
CATRDRANTEAFF TGTGCCACCCGGGACAGGGCCAACACTGAAGCTTTCTTT TRBJ1-1 TRBV24-1 TRBD1 once
CAWRGNGETQYF TGTGCCTGGAGGGGCAATGGGGAGACCCAGTACTTC TRBJ2-5 TRBV30 NA NA
CASSFSTNTEAFF TGTGCCAGCAGCTTTAGCACAAACACTGAAGCTTTCTTT TRBJ1-1 TRBV7-3 NA NA
CASSDEGADYGYTF TGTGCCAGCAGTGACGAGGGGGCGGACTATGGCTACACCTTC TRBJ1-2 TRBV2 TRBD1 NA